This T cell receptor (beta chain) was sequenced in a study of beta chain features in type 1 diabetes. General observations from the study: A greater similarity of naive, central memory and Treg TCRB repertoires was seen among patients than among healthy donors. Insertions were fewer and deletions more numerous at VDJ junctions in type 1 diabetes patients. Among all four CD4+ subsets, Type 1 diabetes patients had TCRB CDR3s that were moderately but significantly shorter.

Points on this clone: The antigen is undetermined. This specimen includes other DNA sequences encoding the same CDR3.

A CD45RO/CCR7/CD25/CD127/CD95/CD27 panel sorted naive, central memory, regulatory and stem cell-like memory CD4+ cells. Purity exceeding 95% was reached by all sorted populations. With 2 bases removed from V and 0 bases from J, the gap between germline ends came to 10 bases. This CDR3 is 15 amino acids long. Germline assignment: CDR1 KGHSH and CDR2 LQKENI. Investigators reverse transcribed all isolated RNA, so they sequenced expressed TCRB transcripts. The method was immunoSEQ multiplex PCR; TCRdb's version includes in-frame clones alone and lacks a portion of them. The profile covers roughly 340,000 clones, with approximately 12% appearing a single time and roughly 0.015% taken by the ten largest.

This TCR was sampled from a woman between 18 and 29 years old with type 1 diabetes. The chain joins TRBV18 to TRBJ1-2; D might be TRBD1 (5 bases). Sample: naive CD4+ T cells from blood. The CDR3 DNA reads as TGTGCCAGCTCACCAGCCGAAGGGGCTAACTATGGCTACACCTTC. Residues: CASSPAEGANYGYTF.